This TCR beta chain was identified during a study of blood T cell repertoires in COVID-19 (dated by TCRdb to 2020 to 2021). Regarding the study in general: Samples covering the acute and convalescent phases of COVID-19 were provided by collaborators in the United States, Italy and Spain. Where HLA class I and class II types were available, the types were taken from metadata supplied by the sample provider, not from assay-based typing. The repertoires were released in a freely available public database intended as a resource for research on the immune response to SARS-CoV-2. Deeply sampled blood TCRbeta repertoires from subjects exposed to, actively infected with, or recovered from COVID-19 were included in the dataset. The sample metadata nearly always contained a de-identified subject ID, COVID-19 status, age in years and sex. Samples were obtained from the ongoing ImmuneRACE study (first 160 participants) and from approximately 1,200 subjects provided by 6 global collaborators. The material from the prospective study consisted of cDNA or gDNA derived from T cells, B-cell-depleted T cells, or PBMCs.

About this clone: Its antigen is not yet known. No base quality information exists; no much larger clone differs at one position.

Each collaborating institution followed its own protocols to collect whole blood in K2EDTA tubes. For TCRbeta analysis, collaborator samples were shipped as frozen whole blood, as isolated PBMCs, or as DNA extracted from either sample type. TCRbeta CDR3 regions were amplified from genomic DNA by means of the immunoSEQ Assay, a bias-controlled multiplex PCR. Under the source paper's analysis protocol: The number of nucleated cells in each sample was estimated by amplification of reference gene primers within the assay. To quantify the absolute abundance of each unique TCRbeta CDR3 rearrangement, sequence reads were collapsed and filtered. Productive Simpson clonality was computed per sample as the square root of Simpson's diversity index over productive rearrangements. The clones in this table, taken by TCRdb from immuneACCESS, are in-frame only. Not every clone is retained; where verified, under half of the shortfall comes from an unresolved V gene, and the cause of the rest is unknown. V and J calls and clone size follow that table, whereas D and trimming were derived from the DNA. In all, the sample holds around 620,000 clones, and 90% of those were seen once. Around 0.3% of the sample comes from the top ten.

The CDR3, cysteine through phenylalanine, is 14 amino acids long. The retained sequence is limited to the CDR3, 42 bases, with the frame set at the first base. V loses 5 bases, J loses 7 bases, and the germline ends lie 14 bases apart. From a lookup of the germline V gene, CDR1 and CDR2 are SGHAT and FQNNGV. What the study reported, not specific to this receptor: The quantity of clinical and demographic metadata differed by source and by participant and was supplied without curation.

The sample comprised peripheral blood. Recombination joined TRBV11-2 with TRBJ2-2; possibly the D gene is TRBD1, per 7 matching bases. The clonotype originates from a young woman with acute or convalescent COVID-19. In nucleotides, the sequence is TGTGCCAGCAGCCCGGGAGCAGGGGGCGGGGAGCTGTTTTTT. Translated, it reads CASSPGAGGGELFF.